This TCR beta chain was identified in a study of T cells in Graves' hyperthyroidism and ophthalmopathy. RNA transcripts were the template for amplifying TCR beta CDR3 regions. The HTBI primer set was used in a first-round RT-PCR of the TCR CDR3. TCRdb reprocessed the multiplex PCR reads via MiXCR and lists one record per CDR3 protein. The sample holds around 500,000 distinct CDR3 sequences, 22% seen once. The V gene's germline CDR1 is SNHLY and CDR2 FYNNEI. V shed 6 bases and J 5 bases; nucleotides not matched to a gene: 9. The CDR3 is made up of 16 amino acids. This clonotype was seen repeatedly, ten times or more.

The sequencing input was blood. The genes are TRBV2 and TRBJ2-1; TRBD2 matches 11 bases. This TCR derives from a woman aged 70-85 years with Graves' ophthalmopathy. The CDR3 loop reads CASRPTLAGAHNEQFF. Here the CDR3 DNA reads TGTGCCAGCAGACCCACACTAGCGGGAGCTCACAATGAGCAGTTCTTC.